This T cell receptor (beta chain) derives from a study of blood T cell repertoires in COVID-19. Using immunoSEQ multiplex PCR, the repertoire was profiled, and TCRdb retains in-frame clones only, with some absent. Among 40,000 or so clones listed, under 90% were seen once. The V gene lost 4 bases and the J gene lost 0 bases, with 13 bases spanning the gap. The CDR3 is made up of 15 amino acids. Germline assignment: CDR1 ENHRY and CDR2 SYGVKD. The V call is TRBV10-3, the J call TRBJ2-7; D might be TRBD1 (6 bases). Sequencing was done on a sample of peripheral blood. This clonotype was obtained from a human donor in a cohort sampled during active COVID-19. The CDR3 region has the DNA TGTGCCATCAGTGGCGGACAGCTTTACTCCTACGAGCAGTACTTC. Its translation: CAISGGQLYSYEQYF.